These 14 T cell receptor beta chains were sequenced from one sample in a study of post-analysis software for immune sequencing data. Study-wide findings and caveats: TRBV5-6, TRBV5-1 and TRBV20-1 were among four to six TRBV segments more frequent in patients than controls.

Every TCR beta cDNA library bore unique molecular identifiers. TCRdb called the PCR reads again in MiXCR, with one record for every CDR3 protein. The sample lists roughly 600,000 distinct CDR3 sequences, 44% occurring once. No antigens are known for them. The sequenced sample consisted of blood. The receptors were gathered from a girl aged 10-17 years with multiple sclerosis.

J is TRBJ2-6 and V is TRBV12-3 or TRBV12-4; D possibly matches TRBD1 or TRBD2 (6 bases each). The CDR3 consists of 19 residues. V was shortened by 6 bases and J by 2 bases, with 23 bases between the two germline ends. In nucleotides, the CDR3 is TGTGCCAGCAGCCAGGGGCGGTGGAGGGGTTGGACTGGGGCCAACGTCCTGACTTTC. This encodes CASSQGRWRGWTGANVLTF.

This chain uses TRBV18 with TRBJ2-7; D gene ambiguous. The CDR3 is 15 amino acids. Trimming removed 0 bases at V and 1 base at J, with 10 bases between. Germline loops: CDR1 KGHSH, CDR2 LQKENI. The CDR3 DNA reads TGTGCCAGCTCACCACCGCATCTGGGATCCTACGAGCAGTACTTC. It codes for CASSPPHLGSYEQYF.

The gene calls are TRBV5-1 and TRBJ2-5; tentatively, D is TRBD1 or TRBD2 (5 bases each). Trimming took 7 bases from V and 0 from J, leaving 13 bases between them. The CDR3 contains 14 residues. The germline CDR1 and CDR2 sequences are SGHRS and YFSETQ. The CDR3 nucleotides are TGCGCCAGCGACGCCGGGACCAACCAAGAGACCCAGTACTTC. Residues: CASDAGTNQETQYF.

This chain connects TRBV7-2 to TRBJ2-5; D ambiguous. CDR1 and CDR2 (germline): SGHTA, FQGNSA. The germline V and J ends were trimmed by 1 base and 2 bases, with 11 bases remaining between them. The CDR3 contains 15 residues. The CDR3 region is CASSLGSGLQETQYF. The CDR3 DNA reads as TGTGCCAGCAGCTTAGGATCGGGCTTACAAGAGACCCAGTACTTC.

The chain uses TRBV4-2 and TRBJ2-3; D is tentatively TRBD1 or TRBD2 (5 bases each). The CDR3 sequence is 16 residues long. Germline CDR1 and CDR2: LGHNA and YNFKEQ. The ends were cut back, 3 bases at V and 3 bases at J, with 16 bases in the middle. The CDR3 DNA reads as TGTGCCAGCAGCCACCTTCTGACTTGGGGGACAGATACGCAGTATTTT. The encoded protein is CASSHLLTWGTDTQYF.

In DNA, the CDR3 is TGCAGCGTTGATGGGGGACAGGGGAATGGCTACACCTTC. It yields the protein CSVDGGQGNGYTF. V usage is TRBV29-1 and J usage is TRBJ1-2, with 10 bases fitting TRBD1. Losses at the gene ends were 3 bases for V and 6 bases for J; bases not matched to a gene: 4. There are 13 residues in the CDR3. CDR1 SQVTM and CDR2 ANQGSEA come from the germline V gene. Full variable domain (remainder filled in from reference TRBV29-1 and TRBJ1-2): SAVISQKPSRDICQRGTSLTIQCQVDSQVTMMFWYRQQPGQSLTLIATANQGSEATYESGFVIDKFPISRPNLTFSTLTVSNMSPEDSSIYLCSVDGGQGNGYTFGSGTRLTVV.

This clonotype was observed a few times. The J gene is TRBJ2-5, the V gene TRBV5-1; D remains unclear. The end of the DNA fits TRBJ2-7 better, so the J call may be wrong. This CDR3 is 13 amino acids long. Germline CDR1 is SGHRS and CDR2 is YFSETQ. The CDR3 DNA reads TGCGCCAGCAGCTTGGTCACCGACGCCGAGCAGTACTTC. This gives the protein CASSLVTDAEQYF.

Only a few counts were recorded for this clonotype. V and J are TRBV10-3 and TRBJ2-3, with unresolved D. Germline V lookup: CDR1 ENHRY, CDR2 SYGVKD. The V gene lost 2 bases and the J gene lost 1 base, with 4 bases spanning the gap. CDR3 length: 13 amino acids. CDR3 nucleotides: TGTGCCATCAGTGAGACGGGCACAGATACGCAGTATTTT. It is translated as CAISETGTDTQYF.

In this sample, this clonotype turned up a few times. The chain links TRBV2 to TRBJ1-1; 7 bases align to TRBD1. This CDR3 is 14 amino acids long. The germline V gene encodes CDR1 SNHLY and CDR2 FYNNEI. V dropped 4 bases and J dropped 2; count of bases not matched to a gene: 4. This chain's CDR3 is CASSAGTANTEAFF. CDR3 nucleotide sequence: TGTGCCAGCAGTGCAGGGACAGCCAACACTGAAGCTTTCTTT.

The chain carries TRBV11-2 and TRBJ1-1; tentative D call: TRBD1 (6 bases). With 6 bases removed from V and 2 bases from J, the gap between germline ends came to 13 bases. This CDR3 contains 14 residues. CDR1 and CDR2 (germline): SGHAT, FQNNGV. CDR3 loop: CASSFGTTNTEAFF. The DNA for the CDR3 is TGTGCCAGCAGTTTCGGGACAACCAACACTGAAGCTTTCTTT.

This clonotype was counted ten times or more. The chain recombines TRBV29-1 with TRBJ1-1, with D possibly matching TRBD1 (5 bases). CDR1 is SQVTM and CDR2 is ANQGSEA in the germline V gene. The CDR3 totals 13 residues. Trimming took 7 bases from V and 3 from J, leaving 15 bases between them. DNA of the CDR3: TGCAGCGGCTCCAGGGTGGAAGACACTGAAGCTTTCTTT. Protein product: CSGSRVEDTEAFF.

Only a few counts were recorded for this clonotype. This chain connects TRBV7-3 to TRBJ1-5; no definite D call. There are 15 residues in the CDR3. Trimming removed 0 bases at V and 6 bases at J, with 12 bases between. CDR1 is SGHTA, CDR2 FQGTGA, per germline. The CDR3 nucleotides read TGTGCCAGCAGCTTAACGGGGTCACCGGGTCAGCCCCAGCATTTT. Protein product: CASSLTGSPGQPQHF.

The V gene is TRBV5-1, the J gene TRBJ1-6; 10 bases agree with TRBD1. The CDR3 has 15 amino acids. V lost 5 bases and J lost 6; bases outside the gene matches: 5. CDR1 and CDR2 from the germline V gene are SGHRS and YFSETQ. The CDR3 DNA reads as TGCGCCAGCAGTTCGGGGGACAGGGGTAATTCACCCCTCCACTTT. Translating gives CASSSGDRGNSPLHF.

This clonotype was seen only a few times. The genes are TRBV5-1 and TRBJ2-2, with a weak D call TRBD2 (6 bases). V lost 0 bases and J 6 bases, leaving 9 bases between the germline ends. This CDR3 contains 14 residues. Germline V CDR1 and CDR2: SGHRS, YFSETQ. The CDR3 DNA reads TGCGCCAGCAGCTTGGCCTGGGGGGCCGGGGAGCTGTTTTTT. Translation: CASSLAWGAGELFF.